This T cell receptor (beta chain) was identified in a study of spatial heterogeneity in lung cancer. Findings and caveats of the study: Counts that tracked tumor mutation counts were those of expanded intratumoral alpha and beta TCRs.

Sample time point: sample taken at primary tumor resection. There were some 76 donors, all of them untreated patients with early-stage non-small cell lung cancer. CDR1 is SGHRS and CDR2 is YFSETQ in the germline V gene. The CDR3 has 14 residues. V lost 0 bases and J 2 bases, leaving 7 bases between the germline ends. TCRdb recomputed calls from the 5' RACE reads with MiXCR, one row per CDR3 protein. The table has over 2,500 distinct CDR3 sequences, roughly 10% seen once; the top ten hold over 9.5%. By its share, this clonotype is medium-sized (0.01 to 0.1%). The target antigen is unknown. J is TRBJ2-3 and V is TRBV5-1; D is uncertain. Here the sequenced sample was lung tumor tissue, taken at surgery. The TCR sequence derives from a male donor with early-stage non-small cell lung cancer. The CDR3 reads CASSLGGYTDTQYF. The CDR3 DNA reads TGCGCCAGCAGCTTGGGAGGTTACACAGATACGCAGTATTTT.